One sample yielded the 23 T cell receptor beta chains listed below, sequenced in a study of T-cell memory formation after mild COVID-19. TCRdb used MiXCR to reprocess the 5' RACE reads, holding one entry per CDR3 protein. The sample lists hundreds of thousands of distinct CDR3 sequences, roughly 18% occurring once. The specimen was PBMCs or a T cell subset sorted from them (not recorded which). These TCRs come from an adult woman who had mild COVID-19 (a few samples of this study predate the infection). Cell type and time point are not known.

The chain links TRBV15 to TRBJ2-2; D unresolved. The CDR3 spans 15 residues. With 0 bases removed from V and 3 bases from J, the gap between germline ends came to 8 bases. Germline V CDR1 and CDR2: LNHNV, YYDKDF (reference sequence). CDR3 nucleotides: TGTGCCACCAGCAGAGATCCTGGGTACACCGGGGAGCTGTTTTTT. It codes for CATSRDPGYTGELFF. Supplemented by reference TRBV15 and TRBJ2-2, the full variable domain reads DAMVIQNPRYQVTQFGKPVTLSCSQTLNHNVMYWYQQKSSQAPKLLFHYYDKDFNNEADTPDNFQSRRPNTSFCFLDIRSPGLGDTAMYLCATSRDPGYTGELFFGEGSRLTVL.

This clonotype was counted a few times. The chain links TRBV6-9 to TRBJ2-3; 9 nucleotides line up with TRBD2. V trimming: 2 bases; J trimming: 3 bases; junction bases outside the gene matches: 6. The CDR3 has 16 amino acids. CDR1 MNHGY and CDR2 SVAAGI come from the germline V gene. CDR3 nucleotides: TGTGCCAGCAGTTATGTCGTAGCGGGGGTTACAGATACGCAGTATTTT. Protein sequence: CASSYVVAGVTDTQYF.

This chain joins TRBV30 and TRBJ2-5; 10 bases are shared with TRBD2. Germline V lookup: CDR1 GTSNPN, CDR2 SVGIG (reference sequence). Trimming at V came to 0 bases and at J to 2 bases, leaving 9 bases not matched to a gene. The CDR3 contains 17 residues. The CDR3 spells CAWSVRPSGGVQETQYF. DNA of the CDR3: TGTGCCTGGAGTGTAAGGCCTAGCGGGGGTGTACAAGAGACCCAGTACTTC.

Here the CDR3 DNA reads TGTGCCAGCAGTTTGGTATCCTGGGACAGCCCCTACGAGCAGTACTTC. Protein sequence: CASSLVSWDSPYEQYF. V gene TRBV12-3 or TRBV12-4 combines with J gene TRBJ2-7; 7 positions match TRBD1. The CDR3 is 16 amino acids. V dropped 3 bases and J dropped 2; count of bases not matched to a gene: 10.

This clonotype has a handful of counts. CDR3 residues: CASGQGPPDEQFF. CDR3 in DNA: TGTGCCAGCGGCCAGGGGCCCCCAGATGAGCAGTTCTTC. The rearrangement links TRBV7-8 to TRBJ2-1; D possibly corresponds to TRBD1 (6 bases). Trimming shortened V by 8 bases and J by 8 bases, and 16 bases separated the two germline ends. Germline CDR1 reads SGHVS; CDR2 reads FQNEAQ. The CDR3 is 13 amino acids. Full variable domain (outside the CDR3, taken from reference TRBV7-8 and TRBJ2-1): GAGVSQSPRYKVAKRGQDVALRCDPISGHVSLFWYQQALGQGPEFLTYFQNEAQLDKSGLPSDRFFAERPEGSVSTLKIQRTQQEDSAVYLCASGQGPPDEQFFGPGTRLTVL.

This clonotype has more than one count but fewer than ten. The genes are TRBV5-6 and TRBJ2-1; 8 bases match TRBD2. Germline V lookup: CDR1 SGHDT, CDR2 YYEEEE. The CDR3 contains 17 residues. Germline trimming cut 2 bases from V and 0 bases from J; bases unmatched to any gene: 7. The CDR3 here is CASSFFSGSRSYNEQFF. The CDR3 DNA sequence: TGTGCCAGCAGCTTCTTCAGCGGGAGTCGCTCCTACAATGAGCAGTTCTTC.

The chain recombines TRBV12-3 or TRBV12-4 with TRBJ2-7; unclear D gene. CDR3 length: 12 residues. Trimming removed 6 bases at V and 7 bases at J, with 13 bases between. The CDR3 DNA reads as TGTGCCAGCAGCAGACCCGGATGGGAGCAGTACTTC. Translated, it gives CASSRPGWEQYF.

The V call is TRBV29-1, the J call TRBJ2-1; D may correspond to TRBD1 or TRBD2 (5 bases each). The CDR3 contains 13 residues. In germline, CDR1 is SQVTM, CDR2 ANQGSEA. Trimming shortened V by 4 bases and J by 6 bases, and 13 bases separated the two germline ends. CDR3 bases: TGCAGCGTTGGGAGACACGGGGCCAATGAGCAGTTCTTC. Protein product: CSVGRHGANEQFF.

This clonotype was observed a few times. CDR3 in DNA: TGTGCCAGCAGCCCCCTGTACGCGGGAGGGTACAATGAGCAGTTCTTC. This encodes CASSPLYAGGYNEQFF. This chain connects TRBV7-9 to TRBJ2-1, with 9 bases fitting TRBD2. V shed 5 bases and J 4 bases; nucleotides not matched to a gene: 9. Germline CDR1 is SEHNR and CDR2 is FQNEAQ (reference sequence). The length of the CDR3 is 16 residues.

The chain combines TRBV12-3 or TRBV12-4 with TRBJ2-7, with D possibly being TRBD1 (6 bases). CDR3 size: 14 residues. V dropped 4 bases and J dropped 6 bases, with 16 bases sitting between them. CDR3 sequence reads: CASSSRTVGPEQYF. DNA for the CDR3: TGTGCCAGCAGTTCCCGGACAGTGGGCCCCGAGCAGTACTTC.

The chain has TRBV6-5 and TRBJ2-7; 10 bases align to TRBD1. CDR1 is MNHEY and CDR2 is SVGAGI in the germline V gene. This CDR3 region has 15 residues. Trimming cost V 7 bases and J 7 bases; bases outside gene matches: 13. In DNA, the CDR3 is TGTGCCAGCACCAGACCCGGGACAGGGGTAGGGGAGCAGTACTTC. Protein: CASTRPGTGVGEQYF.

This clonotype was picked up a small number of times. This chain's CDR3 is CASSLARGGGSYEQYF. The CDR3 nucleotides read TGTGCCAGCAGCTTAGCCCGCGGGGGGGGCTCCTACGAGCAGTACTTC. V and J are TRBV11-1 and TRBJ2-7, with 9 bases lining up with TRBD2. Germline V CDR1 and CDR2: SGHAT, FQDESV (reference sequence). The J segment lost 0 bases and the V segment lost 0 bases, leaving 3 bases of the junction unmatched. The CDR3 runs 16 residues.

This clonotype was picked up a small number of times. The chain uses TRBV20-1 and TRBJ2-7; D perhaps matches TRBD1 (7 bases). V was clipped by 1 base and J by 4 bases, with 14 bases between them. In germline, CDR1 is DFQATT, CDR2 SNEGSKA (reference sequence). The CDR3 consists of 14 residues. CDR3 protein: CSARGGRGAYEQYF. CDR3 bases: TGCAGTGCTAGAGGCGGCAGGGGGGCATACGAGCAGTACTTC.

In this sample, this clonotype turned up a few times. The rearrangement uses TRBV4-1 and TRBJ2-7; D is ambiguous. Germline V CDR1 and CDR2: MGHRA, YSYEKL. V was shortened by 1 base and J by 4 bases, with 8 bases between the two germline ends. The CDR3 runs to 13 residues. The CDR3 region has the DNA TGCGCCAGCAGCCAAGGGGAAAGGTACGAGCAGTACTTC. Residues: CASSQGERYEQYF.

J is TRBJ2-1 and V is TRBV2; TRBD2 aligns across 13 bases. The CDR3 length is 16 residues. Germline CDR1 and CDR2: SNHLY and FYNNEI. J lost 6 bases, V lost 8 bases, and 10 bases had no gene match. DNA for the CDR3: TGTGCCAGCTGTAAGAGGAGGACTAGCGGGAGCAATGAGCAGTTCTTC. Amino acid sequence: CASCKRRTSGSNEQFF.

This clonotype was found many times. V and J are TRBV20-1 and TRBJ2-1; D may correspond to TRBD1 or TRBD2 (6 bases each). Looked up from germline, CDR1 is DFQATT and CDR2 is SNEGSKA (reference sequence). V dropped 0 bases and J dropped 7 bases, with 28 bases sitting between them. This CDR3 region has 19 residues. The CDR3: CSARDRPGGPKWETNEQFF. CDR3 nucleotide sequence: TGCAGTGCTAGAGATCGGCCCGGGGGCCCTAAGTGGGAGACAAATGAGCAGTTCTTC.

There are a few counts of this clonotype. J is TRBJ1-5 and V is TRBV21-1; the D call TRBD1 from the table was never checked on the DNA. TRBV21-1 represents a pseudogene. CDR3 length equals 15 residues. The chain's CDR3 is CASSRYPGQGMAQHF. The DNA of the CDR3 is TGTGCCAGCAGTCGATATCCGGGACAGGGGATGGCCCAGCATTTT.

This clonotype was counted between two and nine times. The chain recombines TRBV12-3 or TRBV12-4 with TRBJ2-2; 9 bases agree with TRBD1. The V segment lost 6 bases and the J segment 4 bases; nucleotides outside the gene matches: 6. There are 15 residues in the CDR3. The CDR3 DNA sequence: TGTGCCAGCAGACCGGGGACAGGGCGCACCGGGGAGCTGTTTTTT. This encodes CASRPGTGRTGELFF.

V gene TRBV29-1 combines with J gene TRBJ2-1; TRBD2 aligns across 9 bases. From germline, CDR1 is SQVTM and CDR2 ANQGSEA. The CDR3 runs to 14 residues. V gave up 7 bases and J gave up 8 bases; unmatched junction bases: 12. The CDR3 reads CSATLAGPVDEQFF. The DNA for the CDR3 is TGCAGCGCAACACTAGCGGGCCCCGTAGATGAGCAGTTCTTC.

This clonotype has more than one count but fewer than ten. The chain recombines TRBV12-3 or TRBV12-4 with TRBJ2-7; 9 bases are shared with TRBD1. CDR3 length: 14 residues. Unmatched junction bases numbered 10, after V lost 9 bases and J lost 4 bases. The CDR3 bases are TGTGCCAGTTCATCCGGGACAGGGAATTACGAGCAGTACTTC. It yields the protein CASSSGTGNYEQYF.

This clonotype was observed a handful of times. The J gene is TRBJ2-1, the V gene TRBV21-1; the table names TRBD2, a call not compared with the DNA. TRBV21-1 is a documented pseudogene. The CDR3 has 19 amino acids. CDR3 coding DNA: TGTGCCAGCAGCAAAGGTTTTACTAGCGGGAGACGGTGGGCGGATGAGCAGTTCTTC. Translation: CASSKGFTSGRRWADEQFF.

This clonotype was seen a few times. The genes are TRBV5-1 and TRBJ2-7; D gene unclear. The CDR3 is 14 amino acids. Looked up from germline, CDR1 is SGHRS and CDR2 is YFSETQ. V was pared by 4 bases and J by 7 bases, with 18 bases between. The CDR3 DNA is TGCGCCAGCAGCCTAGAGGAAGAATATAAGGAGCAGTACTTC. This codes for CASSLEEEYKEQYF.

This clonotype was counted between two and nine times. V usage is TRBV11-2 and J usage is TRBJ2-1; a possible D gene is TRBD2 (6 bases). The CDR3 sequence is 11 residues long. Germline V gene lookup returns CDR1 SGHAT and CDR2 FQNNGV. V gave up 7 bases and J gave up 9 bases, with 10 bases separating them. The CDR3 sequence: CASTLGGEQFF. Written as DNA, the CDR3 is TGTGCCAGCACCTTGGGGGGTGAGCAGTTCTTC.